Below are 18 T cell receptor beta chains sequenced from a single sample in a study of T cell responses to AZD1222 COVID-19 vaccine. Repertoires were generated with immunoSEQ multiplex PCR, while TCRdb's copy carries only in-frame clones and drops some. The sample has about 100,000 clones; around 90% are singletons. The specimen was peripheral blood, collected on day 0 of AZD1222 vaccination. Source of these receptors: an adult in good health.

Only one count was recorded for this clone. The rearrangement joins TRBV7-2 to TRBJ2-7, with 13 bases lining up with TRBD2. Germline CDR1 and CDR2: SGHTA and FQGNSA. This CDR3 has 17 amino acids. J was trimmed by 5 bases and V by 5 bases; bases with no gene match: 12. CDR3 nucleotides: TGTGCCAGCAGCCCACCGGGACTAGCGGGGCCAGGGGACGAGCAGTACTTC. Amino acids: CASSPPGLAGPGDEQYF.

The chain carries TRBV7-2 and TRBJ2-2; 9 nucleotides match TRBD2. The germline CDR1 and CDR2 sequences are SGHTA and FQGNSA. Trimming at V came to 1 base and at J to 6 bases, leaving 3 bases not matched to a gene. The CDR3 sequence is 15 residues long. CDR3 DNA sequence: TGTGCCAGCAGCTTAGGGGGACTAGCCCCCGGGGAGCTGTTTTTT. It yields the protein CASSLGGLAPGELFF.

The J gene is TRBJ1-1, the V gene TRBV7-9, with D uncertain. In germline, CDR1 is SEHNR, CDR2 FQNEAQ (reference sequence). The germline V and J ends were trimmed by 5 bases and 0 bases, with 7 bases remaining between them. The CDR3 covers 13 residues. The CDR3 nucleotides are TGTGCCAGCAGCAGGGAAATGAACACTGAAGCTTTCTTT. Its translation: CASSREMNTEAFF.

The chain employs TRBV4-1 and TRBJ1-2; D unclear. This CDR3 is built from 13 residues. Germline CDR1 is MGHRA and CDR2 is YSYEKL. Trimming removed 3 bases from V and 1 base from J, with 6 bases in between. As DNA, the CDR3 is TGCGCCAGCAGCCACGGGGATAACTATGGCTACACCTTC. It encodes CASSHGDNYGYTF.

The chain has TRBV24-1 and TRBJ2-2; D possibly corresponds to TRBD2 (5 bases). V was trimmed by 7 bases and J by 6 bases, leaving 14 bases between them. CDR1 KGHDR and CDR2 SFDVKD come from the germline V gene. This CDR3 comprises 14 residues. In DNA form, the CDR3 reads TGTGCCACCAGCGGGAATTCTGGCGCCGGGGAGCTGTTTTTT. Translating it yields CATSGNSGAGELFF.

Only a few counts were recorded for this clone. The chain carries TRBV27 and TRBJ1-5, with D maybe TRBD1 (5 bases). The germline V gene has CDR1 MNHEY and CDR2 SMNVEV (reference sequence). With 1 base removed from V and 4 bases from J, the gap between germline ends came to 17 bases. CDR3 length: 17 residues. The CDR3 is CASSLYSREPRNQPQHF. The CDR3 DNA is TGTGCCAGCAGTTTATACTCCAGGGAGCCCCGGAATCAGCCCCAGCATTTT.

The CDR3 nucleotides read TGCGCCAGCAGCTTGGTCGACAGGGTGAACACTGAAGCTTTCTTT. Protein: CASSLVDRVNTEAFF. This rearrangement joins TRBV5-1 to TRBJ1-1, with TRBD1 identical over 7 bases. V lost 0 bases to trimming and J lost 0 bases; unmatched junction nucleotides: 2. The CDR3 has 15 amino acids. Germline V gene sequence: CDR1 SGHRS, CDR2 YFSETQ.

The gene calls are TRBV6-5 and TRBJ1-1; no firm D call. The length of the CDR3 is 15 residues. CDR1 is MNHEY and CDR2 is SVGAGI in the germline V gene. V shed 0 bases and J shed 1 base, with 9 bases lying between them. The CDR3 nucleotides read TGTGCCAGCAGTTACTCCGACCGGGGGAACACTGAAGCTTTCTTT. Its translation is CASSYSDRGNTEAFF.

V and J are TRBV5-1 and TRBJ2-5; D unresolved. Trimming left V 5 bases short and J 5 bases short, with 7 bases between. The CDR3 spans 11 residues. The V gene's germline CDR1 is SGHRS and CDR2 YFSETQ. CDR3 region: CASRHGETQYF. CDR3 nucleotide sequence: TGCGCCAGCAGGCATGGGGAGACCCAGTACTTC.

The CDR3 nucleotides read TGCAGTGGTTCTCATGTCACTGAAGCTTTCTTT. Translating it yields CSGSHVTEAFF. This rearrangement joins TRBV20-1 to TRBJ1-1; D not resolved. This CDR3 is built from 11 residues. V was shortened by 7 bases and J by 4 bases, with 10 bases between the two germline ends. Germline V gene lookup returns CDR1 DFQATT and CDR2 SNEGSKA (reference sequence).

The chain joins TRBV7-2 to TRBJ2-2, with 9 bases identical to TRBD2. Looked up from germline, CDR1 is SGHTA and CDR2 is FQGNSA. The CDR3 is 17 amino acids. V shed 4 bases and J 4 bases; nucleotides not matched to a gene: 10. CDR3 amino acids: CASSSMAGGTITGELFF. As DNA, the CDR3 is TGTGCCAGCAGCTCCATGGCGGGAGGGACCATCACCGGGGAGCTGTTTTTT. Full variable domain (outside the CDR3, taken from reference TRBV7-2 and TRBJ2-2): GAGVSQSPSNKVTEKGKDVELRCDPISGHTALYWYRQSLGQGLEFLIYFQGNSAPDKSGLPSDRFSAERTGGSVSTLTIQRTQQEDSAVYLCASSSMAGGTITGELFFGEGSRLTVL.

The chain couples TRBV7-2 to TRBJ2-3; TRBD2 matches at 7 bases. The V segment lost 1 base and the J segment 1 base; nucleotides outside the gene matches: 5. CDR1 is SGHTA and CDR2 is FQGNSA in the germline V gene. The CDR3 extends over 16 amino acids. The CDR3 DNA is TGTGCCAGCAGCTTAGGGGCGGGAGCGGGCACAGATACGCAGTATTTT. Translated, it gives CASSLGAGAGTDTQYF. The full variable domain, in which reference TRBV7-2 and TRBJ2-3 provide the parts outside the CDR3, is GAGVSQSPSNKVTEKGKDVELRCDPISGHTALYWYRQSLGQGLEFLIYFQGNSAPDKSGLPSDRFSAERTGGSVSTLTIQRTQQEDSAVYLCASSLGAGAGTDTQYFGPGTRLTVL.

V usage is TRBV19 and J usage is TRBJ1-5; D is ambiguous. V lost 2 bases and J 7 bases, leaving 12 bases between the germline ends. The CDR3 has 14 amino acids. Germline values: CDR1 LNHDA, CDR2 SQIVND (reference sequence). CDR3 loop: CASSIMSGSQPQHF. CDR3 coding DNA: TGTGCCAGTAGTATAATGTCGGGATCGCAGCCCCAGCATTTT.

This sequence joins TRBV2 and TRBJ2-5; no reliable D call. V dropped 7 bases and J dropped 1 base, with 10 bases sitting between them. CDR3 length: 13 residues. Germline V gives CDR1 SNHLY, CDR2 FYNNEI. Here the CDR3 DNA reads TGTGCCAGCAAGGGCGCCTTCCAAGAGACCCAGTACTTC. Protein: CASKGAFQETQYF.

J is TRBJ1-2 and V is TRBV9; D is unresolved. The CDR3 loop spans 13 amino acids. V lost 0 bases, J lost 7 bases, and 10 bases lay in between. Per the germline V gene, CDR1 is SGDLS and CDR2 is YYNGEE. The CDR3 DNA reads as TGTGCCAGCAGCGTAGCTTGGCGGGCTGGCTACACCTTC. This translates into CASSVAWRAGYTF.

The chain recombines TRBV19 with TRBJ2-2, with 9 bases matching TRBD1. V dropped 1 base and J dropped 8; count of bases not matched to a gene: 5. Germline CDR1 reads LNHDA; CDR2 reads SQIVND (reference sequence). This CDR3 spans 15 amino acids. CDR3 in amino acids: CASSIAPGQGGELFF. CDR3 bases: TGTGCCAGTAGTATAGCCCCGGGACAGGGAGGGGAGCTGTTTTTT.

The genes are TRBV6-5 and TRBJ2-2; TRBD1 matches 9 bases. The V gene's germline CDR1 is MNHEY and CDR2 SVGAGI. J was trimmed by 7 bases and V by 8 bases; bases with no gene match: 11. The CDR3 runs 15 residues. The CDR3 nucleotides are TGTGCCAGCTTGCTACAGGGGGCAAAGAACGGGGAGCTGTTTTTT. This codes for CASLLQGAKNGELFF.

This chain connects TRBV7-3 to TRBJ2-3, with TRBD2 matching over 10 bases. Germline V lookup: CDR1 SGHTA, CDR2 FQGTGA. The J segment lost 0 bases and the V segment lost 2 bases, leaving 5 bases of the junction unmatched. This CDR3 comprises 17 residues. DNA of the CDR3: TGTGCCAGCAGCTTAGGGCCTAGCGGGGGTAGCACAGATACGCAGTATTTT. Its translation: CASSLGPSGGSTDTQYF. The full variable domain, in which reference TRBV7-3 and TRBJ2-3 provide the parts outside the CDR3, is GAGVSQTPSNKVTEKGKYVELRCDPISGHTALYWYRQSLGQGPEFLIYFQGTGAADDSGLPNDRFFAVRPEGSVSTLKIQRTERGDSAVYLCASSLGPSGGSTDTQYFGPGTRLTVL.